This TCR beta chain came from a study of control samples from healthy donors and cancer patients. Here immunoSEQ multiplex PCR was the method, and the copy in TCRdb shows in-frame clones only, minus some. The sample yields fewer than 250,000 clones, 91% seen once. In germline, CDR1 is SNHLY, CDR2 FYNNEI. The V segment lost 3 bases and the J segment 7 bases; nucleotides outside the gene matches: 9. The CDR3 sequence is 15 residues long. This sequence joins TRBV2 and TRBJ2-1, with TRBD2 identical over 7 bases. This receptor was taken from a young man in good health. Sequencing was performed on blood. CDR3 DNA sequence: TGTGCCAGCAGTGAGCCGTCGGGGGGAGGGAATGAGCAGTTCTTC. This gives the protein CASSEPSGGGNEQFF. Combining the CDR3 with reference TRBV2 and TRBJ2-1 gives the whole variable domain EPEVTQTPSHQVTQMGQEVILRCVPISNHLYFYWYRQILGQKVEFLVSFYNNEISEKSEIFDDQFSVERPDGSNFTLKIRSTKLEDSAMYFCASSEPSGGGNEQFFGPGTRLTVL.